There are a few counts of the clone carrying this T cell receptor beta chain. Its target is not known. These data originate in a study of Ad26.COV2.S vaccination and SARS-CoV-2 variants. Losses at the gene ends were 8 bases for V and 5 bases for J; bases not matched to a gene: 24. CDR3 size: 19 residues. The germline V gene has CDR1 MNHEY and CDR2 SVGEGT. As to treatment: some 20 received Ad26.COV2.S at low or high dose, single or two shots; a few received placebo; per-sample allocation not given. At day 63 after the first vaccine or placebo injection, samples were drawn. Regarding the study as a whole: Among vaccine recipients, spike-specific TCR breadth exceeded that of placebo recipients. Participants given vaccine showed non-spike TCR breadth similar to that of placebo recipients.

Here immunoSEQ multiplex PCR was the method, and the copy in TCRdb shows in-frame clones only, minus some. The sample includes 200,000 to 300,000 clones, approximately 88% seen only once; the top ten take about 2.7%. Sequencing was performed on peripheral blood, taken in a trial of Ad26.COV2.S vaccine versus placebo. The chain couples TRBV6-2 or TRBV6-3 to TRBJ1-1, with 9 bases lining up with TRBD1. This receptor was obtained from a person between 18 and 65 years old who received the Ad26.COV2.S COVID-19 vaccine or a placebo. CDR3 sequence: CASRPRRDRASWLETEAFF. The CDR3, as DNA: TGTGCCAGCCGCCCTCGAAGGGACAGGGCTTCCTGGCTCGAGACTGAAGCTTTCTTT.